Presented here are 17 T cell receptor beta chains from one specimen sequenced in a study of blood T cell repertoires in COVID-19. Using immunoSEQ multiplex PCR, the repertoire was profiled, and TCRdb retains in-frame clones only, with some absent. The sample includes 150,000 to 200,000 clones, around 80% of them seen just once. What was sequenced was peripheral blood. The receptors shown here come from a woman aged 55-75 years with acute or convalescent COVID-19.

This clone appeared a few times. The J gene is TRBJ1-5, the V gene TRBV18; possibly TRBD1 for D (5 bases). V lost 3 bases and J lost 0, with 9 bases in between. Germline V gives CDR1 KGHSH, CDR2 LQKENI. The CDR3 contains 15 residues. The CDR3 is CASSPGHNSNQPQHF. The CDR3 nucleotides read TGTGCCAGCTCACCCGGACATAATAGCAATCAGCCCCAGCATTTT.

The J gene is TRBJ1-1, the V gene TRBV4-3, with D perhaps matching TRBD1 (5 bases). Germline lookup yields CDR1 LGHNA and CDR2 YSLEER. The V gene lost 0 bases and the J gene lost 8 bases, with 16 bases spanning the gap. CDR3 length: 15 residues. CDR3 protein: CASSQDTGGAKEAFF. The CDR3 coding sequence is TGCGCCAGCAGCCAAGACACTGGAGGGGCGAAGGAAGCTTTCTTT.

As for this clone: Its ends do not fully match the called genes, so a read error is possible. The chain employs TRBV5-8 and TRBJ2-3, with D maybe TRBD1 (6 bases). Germline CDR1 is SGHTS and CDR2 is YDEGEE. The CDR3 consists of 11 residues. The DNA of the CDR3 is TGTGCCAGCAGCTTGGTTGGGACACCACAATTT. It encodes CASSLVGTPQF.

The chain joins TRBV5-5 to TRBJ2-7; TRBD2 agrees at 13 bases. Germline V gene lookup returns CDR1 SGHKS and CDR2 YYEKEE (reference sequence). The CDR3 is made up of 16 amino acids. V was pared by 4 bases and J by 0 bases, with 4 bases of the junction left unmatched. As DNA, the CDR3 is TGTGCCAGCAGCCCCTGGACTAGCGGGGGCTCCTACGAGCAGTACTTC. Encoded protein: CASSPWTSGGSYEQYF.

The chain recombines TRBV4-3 with TRBJ2-7; a possible D gene is TRBD1 (7 bases). V lost 3 bases and J lost 3, with 18 bases in between. The CDR3 consists of 16 residues. Germline V lookup: CDR1 LGHNA, CDR2 YSLEER. CDR3 sequence: CASSHSQGGSIYEQYF. In DNA form, the CDR3 reads TGCGCCAGCAGCCATTCTCAGGGGGGATCTATCTACGAGCAGTACTTC.

This chain connects TRBV18 to TRBJ2-2; 12 nucleotides agree with TRBD2. V was pared by 7 bases and J by 2 bases, with 5 bases of the junction left unmatched. Germline CDR1 and CDR2: KGHSH and LQKENI. The CDR3 totals 16 residues. CDR3 amino acids: CASWTSGVQNTGELFF. The CDR3 DNA reads TGTGCCAGCTGGACTAGCGGGGTGCAAAACACCGGGGAGCTGTTTTTT.

The V gene is TRBV5-1, the J gene TRBJ1-2; tentatively, D is TRBD1 (5 bases). The ends were cut back, 4 bases at V and 1 base at J, with 20 bases in the middle. CDR3 length: 17 amino acids. Looked up from germline, CDR1 is SGHRS and CDR2 is YFSETQ. CDR3 bases: TGCGCCAGCAGCCCGGAGGGGAGGTCGATGGGTAACTATGGCTACACCTTC. Translation: CASSPEGRSMGNYGYTF.

The rearrangement joins TRBV5-5 to TRBJ2-7; TRBD1 agrees at 8 bases. The V segment lost 2 bases and the J segment 3 bases; nucleotides outside the gene matches: 10. The CDR3 is 16 residues long. Germline CDR1 reads SGHKS; CDR2 reads YYEKEE (reference sequence). CDR3 in DNA: TGTGCCAGCAGCTTCCGTAGGACAGGGATTATCTACGAGCAGTACTTC. Translation gives CASSFRRTGIIYEQYF.

This chain connects TRBV19 to TRBJ1-5; D is unresolved. Germline loops: CDR1 LNHDA, CDR2 SQIVND (reference sequence). The V end was cut by 4 bases, the J end by 0 bases, with 7 bases between. This CDR3 is built from 14 residues. In DNA, the CDR3 is TGTGCCAGTAGTACCCGGGGTAGCAATCAGCCCCAGCATTTT. Translation: CASSTRGSNQPQHF.

This chain joins TRBV6-5 and TRBJ2-1; 16 nucleotides align to TRBD2. CDR3 size: 16 residues. Germline V lookup: CDR1 MNHEY, CDR2 SVGAGI. V lost 0 bases and J lost 8; bases outside the gene matches: 1. For the CDR3, the DNA is TGTGCCAGCAGTTACTCGGGACTAGCGGGGGGGCATGAGCAGTTCTTC. Translated: CASSYSGLAGGHEQFF.

The gene calls are TRBV12-3 or TRBV12-4 and TRBJ1-5; weak D call: TRBD1 (6 bases). This CDR3 has 13 amino acids. V was trimmed by 8 bases and J by 4 bases, leaving 12 bases between them. CDR3 residues: CASLSGENQPQHF. The CDR3 DNA sequence: TGTGCCAGCCTTTCAGGGGAAAATCAGCCCCAGCATTTT.

V is TRBV6-4 and J is TRBJ1-1; 9 positions match TRBD1. Germline lookup yields CDR1 MRHNA and CDR2 SNTAGT. The V segment lost 2 bases and the J segment 3 bases; nucleotides outside the gene matches: 10. This CDR3 region has 17 residues. The CDR3 sequence: CASSDGGQGGGHTEAFF. DNA of the CDR3: TGTGCCAGCAGTGACGGGGGACAGGGAGGGGGACACACTGAAGCTTTCTTT.

V and J are TRBV4-1 and TRBJ2-7, with 9 bases aligning to TRBD1. The CDR3 contains 12 residues. Germline assignment: CDR1 MGHRA and CDR2 YSYEKL. Trimming at V came to 5 bases and at J to 13 bases, leaving 9 bases not matched to a gene. The CDR3 loop is CASSSRQGEEYF. CDR3 in DNA: TGCGCCAGCAGCTCTCGACAGGGGGAAGAATACTTC.

The rearrangement links TRBV24-1 to TRBJ2-3; 7 bases map to TRBD2. Losses at the gene ends were 7 bases for V and 1 base for J; bases not matched to a gene: 4. CDR1 is KGHDR and CDR2 is SFDVKD in the germline V gene. The CDR3 has 14 amino acids. The CDR3 reads CATSRGGGTDTQYF. The CDR3 region has the DNA TGTGCCACCAGCCGTGGGGGGGGCACAGATACGCAGTATTTT.

As concerns this clone: In the same sample, other DNA sequences code for this CDR3. The rearrangement uses TRBV7-2 and TRBJ1-3; D unresolved. In germline, CDR1 is SGHTA, CDR2 FQGNSA. Between the trimmed V and J ends, which lost 1 base and 0 bases, there was a span of 7 bases. The CDR3 covers 15 residues. The CDR3 nucleotides read TGTGCCAGCAGCTTAGGAGGGATCTCTGGAAACACCATATATTTT. This gives the protein CASSLGGISGNTIYF. Together with reference TRBV7-2 and TRBJ1-3, the CDR3 gives the full variable domain: GAGVSQSPSNKVTEKGKDVELRCDPISGHTALYWYRQSLGQGLEFLIYFQGNSAPDKSGLPSDRFSAERTGGSVSTLTIQRTQQEDSAVYLCASSLGGISGNTIYFGEGSWLTVV.

This clone was picked up many times. The V call is TRBV25-1, the J call TRBJ2-2, with D perhaps TRBD2 (5 bases). There are 15 residues in the CDR3. V shed 2 bases and J shed 3 bases, with 10 bases lying between them. The germline CDR1 and CDR2 sequences are MGHDK and SYGVNS. CDR3 bases: TGTGCCAGCAGTGAAAGGCGGCGGGACACCGGGGAGCTGTTTTTT. Protein sequence: CASSERRRDTGELFF.

The chain couples TRBV5-1 to TRBJ1-2, with 10 nucleotides matching TRBD1. Trimming took 6 bases from V and 5 from J; bases not matched to a gene: 7. In germline, CDR1 is SGHRS, CDR2 YFSETQ. The CDR3 runs 14 residues. For the CDR3, the DNA is TGCGCCAGCACACCGACAGGGGGCGCTTATGGCTACACCTTC. Translation gives CASTPTGGAYGYTF.